The clone carrying this T cell receptor (beta chain) has ten or more counts. This sample is part of a study of T cells in Graves' hyperthyroidism and ophthalmopathy. J was trimmed by 2 bases and V by 5 bases; bases with no gene match: 9. The CDR3 runs to 14 residues. Germline CDR1 and CDR2: DFQATT and SNEGSKA (reference sequence). What was amplified from RNA transcripts were TCR beta CDR3 regions. Initially, a first-round RT-PCR of the TCR CDR3 employed the HTBI primer set. TCRdb reanalysed the multiplex PCR reads using MiXCR and keeps one entry per CDR3 protein. Of about 400,000 distinct CDR3 sequences detected, under 15% appear once; the ten largest clones hold roughly 13%.

The sequence derives from a man between 18 and 29 years old with Graves' ophthalmopathy. The sequencing input was blood. This sequence joins TRBV20-1 and TRBJ2-7, with TRBD2 matching over 7 bases. CDR3 loop: CSAEWVAGTYEQYF. The CDR3 DNA is TGCAGTGCTGAATGGGTAGCGGGCACCTACGAGCAGTACTTC.